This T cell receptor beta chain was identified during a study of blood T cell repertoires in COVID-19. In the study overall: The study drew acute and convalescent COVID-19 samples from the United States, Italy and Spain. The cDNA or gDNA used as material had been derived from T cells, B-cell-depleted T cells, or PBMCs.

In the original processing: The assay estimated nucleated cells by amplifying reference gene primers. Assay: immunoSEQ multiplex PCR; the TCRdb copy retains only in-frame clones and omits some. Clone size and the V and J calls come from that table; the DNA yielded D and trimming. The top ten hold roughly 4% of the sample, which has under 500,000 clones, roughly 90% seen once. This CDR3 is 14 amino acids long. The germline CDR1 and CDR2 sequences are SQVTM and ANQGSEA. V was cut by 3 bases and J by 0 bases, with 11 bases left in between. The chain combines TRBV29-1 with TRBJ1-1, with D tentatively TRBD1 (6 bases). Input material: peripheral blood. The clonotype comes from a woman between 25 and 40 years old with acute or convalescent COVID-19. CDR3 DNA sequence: TGCAGCGTTGAGCAAAGGACAGTGAACACTGAAGCTTTCTTT. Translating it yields CSVEQRTVNTEAFF.